The entry below gives a single T cell receptor (beta chain) sequence along with its context. What it recognizes is unknown. These data belong to a study of Ad26.COV2.S vaccination and SARS-CoV-2 variants. Study details: Each vaccinee took Ad26.COV2.S intramuscularly, once or twice 56 days apart.

The study, taken as a whole, reports: It was found that vaccine and placebo recipients had similar non-spike TCR breadth.

TCRdb's copy holds only in-frame clones and misses some; the assay was immunoSEQ multiplex PCR. The data show around 240,000 clones, around 89% seen once. As to treatment: around 19 received Ad26.COV2.S at low or high dose, single or two shots; 5 received placebo; per-sample allocation not given. Collection of samples fell on day 63 after the first vaccine or placebo injection. Deletions cut 5 bases from V and 1 base from J, with 10 bases between. Germline V gene lookup returns CDR1 MNHEY and CDR2 SMNVEV (reference sequence). This CDR3 is 14 amino acids long. The chain carries TRBV27 and TRBJ2-3, with D unresolved. The origin of this receptor is a person aged 18-60 years who received the Ad26.COV2.S COVID-19 vaccine or a placebo. The sequences come from peripheral blood, collected in a trial of Ad26.COV2.S vaccine versus placebo. For the CDR3, the DNA is TGTGCCAGCAGTCCCAAAATCGGCACAGATACGCAGTATTTT. Amino acids: CASSPKIGTDTQYF.